One sample yielded the 13 T cell receptor beta chains listed below, sequenced in a study of T cells in Graves' hyperthyroidism and ophthalmopathy. Researchers took RNA transcripts and amplified the TCR beta CDR3 regions from them. TCR CDR3 underwent first-round RT-PCR with the HTBI primer set. TCRdb redid the calling of the multiplex PCR reads with MiXCR, one entry per CDR3 protein. This sample yields 550,000 to 700,000 distinct CDR3 sequences, of which 35% to 55% are seen a single time; 15% to 20% belongs to the top ten. What was sequenced was peripheral blood or thyroid tissue (not recorded which). These TCRs come from an adult woman with Graves' disease, either hyperthyroidism or ophthalmopathy (not recorded which).

The chain uses TRBV20-1 and TRBJ2-6; the D is unclear. Trimming cost V 6 bases and J 4 bases, with 7 bases left between them. Looked up from germline, CDR1 is DFQATT and CDR2 is SNEGSKA (reference sequence). This CDR3 comprises 12 residues. The CDR3 DNA is TGCAGTGCACACGCCGGGGCCAACGTCCTGACTTTC. This translates into CSAHAGANVLTF.

The chain couples TRBV11-2 to TRBJ1-1; D is perhaps TRBD1 (6 bases). CDR1 is SGHAT and CDR2 is FQNNGV in the germline V gene. V was shortened by 1 base and J by 8 bases, with 8 bases between the two germline ends. CDR3 length equals 12 residues. Here the CDR3 reads CASSLVQGEAFF. As DNA, the CDR3 is TGTGCCAGCAGCTTAGTTCAGGGGGAAGCTTTCTTT.

A note on this clonotype: No DNA is shown, since the ends of the CDR3 on it are uncertain; the CDR3 is the one TCRdb lists. The chain uses TRBV7-9 and TRBJ1-4; TRBD1 is the table's D call and was not checked against the DNA. The CDR3 numbers 20 amino acids, ends counted. Germline lookup yields CDR1 SEHNR and CDR2 FQNEAQ (reference sequence). The CDR3 loop is CASTMGDEQFFGPGNEKLFF.

On this clonotype itself: As the CDR3 is not closed by the conserved phenylalanine or tryptophan, this likely results from a read error. No DNA is shown, since the ends of the CDR3 on it are uncertain; the CDR3 is the one TCRdb lists. The chain couples TRBV9 to TRBJ1-2; the listed D gene, TRBD1, was not tested against the DNA. The germline V gene encodes CDR1 SGDLS and CDR2 YYNGEE. With termini counted, the CDR3 has 13 amino acids. Here the CDR3 reads CASSDGDRGGYGY.

This clonotype was counted at least ten times. V usage is TRBV19 and J usage is TRBJ1-5; 8 nucleotides line up with TRBD1. The CDR3 loop spans 14 amino acids. Germline V gene data show CDR1 as LNHDA and CDR2 as SQIVND (reference sequence). The V and J ends lost 6 bases and 5 bases, in that order; junction bases with no gene match: 6. CDR3 loop: CASSKDRGDQPQHF. CDR3 nucleotides: TGTGCCAGTAGCAAAGACAGGGGTGATCAGCCCCAGCATTTT.

This clonotype was seen repeatedly, ten times or more. The chain employs TRBV5-1 and TRBJ1-1, with D uncertain. The germline V gene encodes CDR1 SGHRS and CDR2 YFSETQ. CDR3 length equals 12 residues. Trimming took 0 bases from V and 7 from J, leaving 7 bases between them. This CDR3 reads CASSLDRREAFF. The CDR3 bases are TGCGCCAGCAGCTTGGACCGACGTGAAGCTTTCTTT.

This clonotype was seen ten or more times. V and J are TRBV5-1 and TRBJ1-1; no clear D gene. The V and J ends lost 2 bases and 6 bases respectively, with 11 bases between them. In germline, CDR1 is SGHRS, CDR2 YFSETQ. CDR3 length: 13 residues. This CDR3 is CASSFWGNAEAFF. The DNA for the CDR3 is TGCGCCAGCAGCTTTTGGGGTAACGCTGAAGCTTTCTTT.

The gene calls are TRBV4-1 and TRBJ1-4; D possibly corresponds to TRBD1 (6 bases). The CDR3 consists of 13 residues. Trimming shortened V by 4 bases and J by 7 bases, and 10 bases separated the two germline ends. In germline, CDR1 is MGHRA, CDR2 YSYEKL. The CDR3 DNA reads TGCGCCAGCAGCCTTTTAGGGGGTGAAAAACTGTTTTTT. This gives the protein CASSLLGGEKLFF.

The DNA of the CDR3 is TGCGCCAGCAGTGGAGACATTAACTATGGCTACACCTTC. Its protein is CASSGDINYGYTF. V is TRBV10-2 and J is TRBJ1-2, with unresolved D. This CDR3 is built from 13 residues. V lost 4 bases to trimming and J lost 1 base, with 7 bases between them. Germline-derived CDR1 and CDR2 are WSHSY and SAAADI.

The CDR3 here is CAISVGQGAGETQYF. For the CDR3, the DNA is TGTGCCATCAGTGTCGGGCAGGGTGCGGGAGAGACCCAGTACTTC. This rearrangement joins TRBV10-3 to TRBJ2-5, with D perhaps matching TRBD1 or TRBD2 (5 bases each). Germline lookup yields CDR1 ENHRY and CDR2 SYGVKD. The CDR3 covers 15 residues. Trimming removed 4 bases at V and 4 bases at J, with 16 bases between.

This clonotype has ten or more counts. The chain recombines TRBV7-8 with TRBJ2-2, with 9 positions matching TRBD2. CDR1 SGHVS and CDR2 FQNEAQ come from the germline V gene. The CDR3 has 20 residues. The junction had 17 bases not matched to a gene; V was cut back by 2 bases and J by 4 bases. The CDR3 nucleotides read TGTGCCAGCAGCTTAAGGGGGATAGCGGGAGTTGGGTCGGGCACCGGGGAGCTGTTTTTT. As protein: CASSLRGIAGVGSGTGELFF. The variable domain in full, completed from reference TRBV7-8 and TRBJ2-2, reads GAGVSQSPRYKVAKRGQDVALRCDPISGHVSLFWYQQALGQGPEFLTYFQNEAQLDKSGLPSDRFFAERPEGSVSTLKIQRTQQEDSAVYLCASSLRGIAGVGSGTGELFFGEGSRLTVL.

On this clonotype: With a much larger clone just one base away, this may be a read error. The V gene is TRBV30, the J gene TRBJ2-6, with D unclear. The germline V gene encodes CDR1 GTSNPN and CDR2 SVGIG (reference sequence). The V end lost 1 base, the J end lost 0 bases, and 4 bases lay between the germline ends. The CDR3 runs 14 residues. CDR3 sequence: CAWSDASGANVLTF. The CDR3 DNA reads TGTGCCTGGAGTGATGCCTCTGGGGCCAACGTCCTGACTTTC.

The genes are TRBV5-1 and TRBJ2-2; D gene ambiguous. There are 15 residues in the CDR3. Looked up from germline, CDR1 is SGHRS and CDR2 is YFSETQ. V was pared by 4 bases and J by 0 bases, with 10 bases between. DNA of the CDR3: TGCGCCAGCAGCCGAGGACCCGCGAACACCGGGGAGCTGTTTTTT. Protein sequence: CASSRGPANTGELFF.